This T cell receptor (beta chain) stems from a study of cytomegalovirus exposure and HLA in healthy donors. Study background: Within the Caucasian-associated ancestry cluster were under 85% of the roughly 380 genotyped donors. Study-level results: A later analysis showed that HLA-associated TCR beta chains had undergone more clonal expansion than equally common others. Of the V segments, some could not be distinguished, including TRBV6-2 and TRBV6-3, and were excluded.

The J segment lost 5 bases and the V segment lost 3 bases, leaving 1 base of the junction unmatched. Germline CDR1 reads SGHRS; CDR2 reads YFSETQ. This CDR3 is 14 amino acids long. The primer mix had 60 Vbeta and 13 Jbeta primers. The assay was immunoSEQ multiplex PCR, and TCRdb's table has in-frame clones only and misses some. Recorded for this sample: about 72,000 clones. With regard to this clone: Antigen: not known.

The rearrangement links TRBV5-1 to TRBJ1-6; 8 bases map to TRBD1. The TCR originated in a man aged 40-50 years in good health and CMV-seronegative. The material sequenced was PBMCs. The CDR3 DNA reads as TGCGCCAGCAGCTGGACAGGGAATAATTCACCCCTCCACTTT. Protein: CASSWTGNNSPLHF.